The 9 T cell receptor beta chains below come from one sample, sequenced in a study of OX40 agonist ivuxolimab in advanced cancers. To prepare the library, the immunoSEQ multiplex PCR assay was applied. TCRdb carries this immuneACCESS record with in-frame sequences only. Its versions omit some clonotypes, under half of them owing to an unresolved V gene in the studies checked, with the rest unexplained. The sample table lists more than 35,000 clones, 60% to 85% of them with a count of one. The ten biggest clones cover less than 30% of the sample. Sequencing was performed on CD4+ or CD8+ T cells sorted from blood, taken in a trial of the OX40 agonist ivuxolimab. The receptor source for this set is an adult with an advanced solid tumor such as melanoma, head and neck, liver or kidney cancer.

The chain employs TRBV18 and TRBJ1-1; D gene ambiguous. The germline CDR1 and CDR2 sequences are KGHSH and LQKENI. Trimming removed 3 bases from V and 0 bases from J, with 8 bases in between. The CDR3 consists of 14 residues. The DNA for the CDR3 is TGTGCCAGCTCACCCTCCAGTATGAACACTGAAGCTTTCTTT. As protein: CASSPSSMNTEAFF.

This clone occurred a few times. The CDR3 sequence: CAWSVRGQPHLNEQFF. CDR3 in DNA: TGTGCCTGGAGTGTTCGCGGACAGCCCCATCTTAATGAGCAGTTCTTC. V gene TRBV30 combines with J gene TRBJ2-1, with a tentative D call TRBD1 (6 bases). Between the trimmed V and J ends, which lost 0 bases and 7 bases, there was a span of 19 bases. Germline lookup yields CDR1 GTSNPN and CDR2 SVGIG (reference sequence). This CDR3 contains 16 residues.

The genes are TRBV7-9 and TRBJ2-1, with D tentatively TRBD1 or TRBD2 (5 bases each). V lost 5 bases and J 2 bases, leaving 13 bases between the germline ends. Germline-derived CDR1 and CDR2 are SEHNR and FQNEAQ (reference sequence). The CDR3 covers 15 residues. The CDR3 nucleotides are TGTGCCAGCAGCCTCCGGGACGGAGCCTACAATGAGCAGTTCTTC. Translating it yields CASSLRDGAYNEQFF.

The CDR3 spells CASSSILEGENGYTQYF. CDR3 nucleotides: TGTGCCAGTAGTAGCATCCTTGAGGGGGAAAACGGATATACGCAGTATTTT. The rearrangement uses TRBV19 and TRBJ2-3; tentatively, D is TRBD1 (6 bases). Germline V gene lookup returns CDR1 LNHDA and CDR2 SQIVND (reference sequence). The V and J ends lost 4 bases and 7 bases respectively, with 24 bases between them. This CDR3 has 17 residues.

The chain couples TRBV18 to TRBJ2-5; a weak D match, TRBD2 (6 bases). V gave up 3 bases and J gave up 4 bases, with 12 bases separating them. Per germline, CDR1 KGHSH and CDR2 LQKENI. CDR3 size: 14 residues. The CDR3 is CASSPTGVRETQYF. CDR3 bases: TGTGCCAGCTCACCGACGGGGGTGAGAGAGACCCAGTACTTC.

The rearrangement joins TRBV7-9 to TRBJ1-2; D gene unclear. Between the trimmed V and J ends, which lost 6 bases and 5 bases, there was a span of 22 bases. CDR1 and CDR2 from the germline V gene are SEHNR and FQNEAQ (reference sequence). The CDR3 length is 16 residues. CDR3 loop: CASSLPNPQKGYGYTF. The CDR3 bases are TGTGCCAGCAGTTTACCAAACCCCCAAAAAGGATATGGCTACACCTTC.

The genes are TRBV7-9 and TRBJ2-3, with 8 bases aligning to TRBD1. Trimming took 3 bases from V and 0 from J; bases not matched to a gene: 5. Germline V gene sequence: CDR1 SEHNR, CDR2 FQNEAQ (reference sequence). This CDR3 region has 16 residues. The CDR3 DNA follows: TGTGCCAGCAGCTTCGCAGGACAGGGTAGCACAGATACGCAGTATTTT. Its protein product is CASSFAGQGSTDTQYF.

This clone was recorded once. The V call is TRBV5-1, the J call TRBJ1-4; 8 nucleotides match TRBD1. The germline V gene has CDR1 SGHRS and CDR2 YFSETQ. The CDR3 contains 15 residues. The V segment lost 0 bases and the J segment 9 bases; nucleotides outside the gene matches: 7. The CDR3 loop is CASSLASGGRQKLFF. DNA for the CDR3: TGCGCCAGCAGCTTGGCGTCAGGGGGCAGACAAAAACTGTTTTTT.

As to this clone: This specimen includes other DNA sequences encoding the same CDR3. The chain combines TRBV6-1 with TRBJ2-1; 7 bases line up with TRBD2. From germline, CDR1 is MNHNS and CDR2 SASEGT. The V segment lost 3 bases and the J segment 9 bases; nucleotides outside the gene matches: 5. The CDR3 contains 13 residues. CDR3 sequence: CASSEAGVSEQFF. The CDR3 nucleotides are TGTGCCAGCAGTGAGGCGGGGGTTAGTGAGCAGTTCTTC.